This T cell receptor beta chain was sequenced during a study of T-cell reconstitution after alpha-beta-depleted transplantation in children. Findings and caveats of the study: About two months after transplant, alpha-beta T cells reportedly came from several hundred expanded graft clones. Surviving recipient T cells and intrathymic progenitors accounted for some patients' high TCRbeta diversity at day 60. T-cell numbers and diversity, one year after transplant, stemmed largely from T cells that were newly produced.

This clonotype was observed a few times. What it binds is unknown. For TCRbeta, the library was prepared with unique molecular identifiers. TCRdb re-called the PCR reads through MiXCR, storing one row per CDR3 protein. The table includes under 850,000 distinct CDR3 sequences, less than 15% detected once. Deletions cut 4 bases from V and 3 bases from J, with 16 bases between. CDR1 is MNHEY and CDR2 is SVGEGT in the germline V gene. The CDR3 runs to 15 residues. The source is a girl between 2 and 10 years old with congenital amegakaryocytic thrombocytopenia, due to receive a stem cell transplant. The starting material was PBMCs, obtained before TCRalphabeta/CD19-depleted stem cell transplant. The chain employs TRBV6-2 or TRBV6-3 and TRBJ2-7; possibly TRBD2 for D (5 bases). CDR3 amino acids: CASSFGNPPYYEQYF. Written as DNA, the CDR3 is TGTGCCAGCAGTTTCGGGAATCCCCCCTACTACGAGCAGTACTTC.